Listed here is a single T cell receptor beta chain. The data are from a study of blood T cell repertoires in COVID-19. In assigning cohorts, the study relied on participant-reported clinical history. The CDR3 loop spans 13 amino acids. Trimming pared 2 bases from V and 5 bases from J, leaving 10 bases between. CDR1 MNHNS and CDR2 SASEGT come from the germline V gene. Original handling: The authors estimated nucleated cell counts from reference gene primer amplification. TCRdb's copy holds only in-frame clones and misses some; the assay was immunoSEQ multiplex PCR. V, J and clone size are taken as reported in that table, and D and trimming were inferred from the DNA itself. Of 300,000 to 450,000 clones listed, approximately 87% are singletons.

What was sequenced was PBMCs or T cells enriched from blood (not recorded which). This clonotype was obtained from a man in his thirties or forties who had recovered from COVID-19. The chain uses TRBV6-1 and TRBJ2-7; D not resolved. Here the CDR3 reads CASSESPKNEQYF. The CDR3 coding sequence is TGTGCCAGCAGTGAATCCCCTAAGAACGAGCAGTACTTC.